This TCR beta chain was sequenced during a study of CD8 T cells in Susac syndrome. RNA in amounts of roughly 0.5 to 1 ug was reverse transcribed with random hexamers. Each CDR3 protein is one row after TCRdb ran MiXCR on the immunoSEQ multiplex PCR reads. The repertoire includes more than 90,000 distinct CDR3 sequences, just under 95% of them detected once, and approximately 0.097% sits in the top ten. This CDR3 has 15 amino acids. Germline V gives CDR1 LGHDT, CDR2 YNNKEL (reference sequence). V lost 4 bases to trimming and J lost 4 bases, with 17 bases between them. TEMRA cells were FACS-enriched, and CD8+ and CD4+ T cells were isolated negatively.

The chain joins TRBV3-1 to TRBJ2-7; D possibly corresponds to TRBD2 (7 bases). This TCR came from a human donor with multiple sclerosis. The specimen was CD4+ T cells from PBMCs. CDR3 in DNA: TGTGCCAGCAGCCCTCCTCTCGGGGGGCGGTACGAGCAGTACTTC. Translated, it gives CASSPPLGGRYEQYF.